These T cell receptor beta chains were read from a single sample in a study of T cell responses to AZD1222 COVID-19 vaccine. Here immunoSEQ multiplex PCR was the method, and the copy in TCRdb shows in-frame clones only, minus some. The repertoire holds roughly 80,000 clones, with over 85% as singletons. The sample here was peripheral blood, taken on day 0 of AZD1222 vaccination. Source of these receptors: an adult in good health. Each CDR3 is given with its conserved first and last residue. Fields, in order: clone size, D gene, V gene, J gene, CDR3 protein, CDR3 DNA. A D gene is named only where the DNA matches it firmly. Size is stated for part of the rows, as once, few or many counts, or as a class when the clone is expanded.

size: -
D: TRBD1
V: TRBV3-1/TRBV3-2
J: TRBJ1-1
CDR3: CASGTGVNTEAFF
DNA: TGTGCCAGCGGAACAGGGGTTAACACTGAAGCTTTCTTT

size: few
D: -
V: TRBV6-5
J: TRBJ2-2
CDR3: CASKIAGELFF
DNA: TGTGCCAGCAAGATTGCCGGGGAGCTGTTTTTT

size: -
D: -
V: TRBV7-3
J: TRBJ2-7
CDR3: CASSPWFDDGGLTYEQYF
DNA: TGTGCCAGCAGCCCATGGTTTGATGACGGGGGGCTGACCTACGAGCAGTACTTC

size: few
D: -
V: TRBV5-1
J: TRBJ1-2
CDR3: CASSLNGGTSFGGYTF
DNA: TGCGCCAGCAGCTTGAATGGCGGGACCTCCTTCGGGGGCTACACCTTC

size: -
D: -
V: TRBV9
J: TRBJ1-3
CDR3: CASSKTVGDSGNTIYF
DNA: TGTGCCAGCAGTAAAACGGTGGGTGACTCTGGAAACACCATATATTTT

size: -
D: -
V: TRBV6-6
J: TRBJ1-2
CDR3: CASSYASAASIYGYTF
DNA: TGTGCCAGCAGTTACGCTTCTGCGGCTTCTATCTATGGCTACACCTTC

size: -
D: -
V: TRBV6-5
J: TRBJ1-1
CDR3: CASSPSGPNTEAFF
DNA: TGTGCCAGCAGTCCCTCGGGACCGAACACTGAAGCTTTCTTT

size: once
D: TRBD1
V: TRBV25-1
J: TRBJ1-1
CDR3: CASSDFIQTGGTEAFF
DNA: TGTGCCAGCAGTGATTTCATCCAGACAGGGGGAACTGAAGCTTTCTTT

size: -
D: TRBD1
V: TRBV2
J: TRBJ1-2
CDR3: CASRLGQWGYTF
DNA: TGTGCCAGCAGACTGGGACAGTGGGGCTACACCTTC

size: -
D: TRBD1
V: TRBV18
J: TRBJ2-5
CDR3: CASSPPAGGSVETQYF
DNA: TGTGCCAGCTCACCACCCGCAGGGGGCAGCGTTGAGACCCAGTACTTC

size: once
D: -
V: TRBV7-7
J: TRBJ2-2
CDR3: CASKGKVDAGELFF
DNA: TGTGCCAGCAAAGGGAAGGTTGACGCCGGGGAGCTGTTTTTT

size: -
D: TRBD2
V: TRBV2
J: TRBJ2-2
CDR3: CASRGGLAEPLGELFF
DNA: TGTGCCAGCAGGGGCGGACTAGCGGAACCCCTCGGGGAGCTGTTTTTT

size: -
D: -
V: TRBV6-2/TRBV6-3
J: TRBJ2-7
CDR3: CASSYRASSYEQYF
DNA: TGTGCCAGCAGTTACAGGGCTAGCTCCTACGAGCAGTACTTC

size: -
D: TRBD1
V: TRBV11-2
J: TRBJ1-2
CDR3: CASSLVGGDWGYTF
DNA: TGTGCCAGCAGCTTAGTAGGGGGCGATTGGGGCTACACCTTC

size: -
D: -
V: TRBV5-4
J: TRBJ1-6
CDR3: CASSLLGDYNSPLHF
DNA: TGTGCCAGCAGCTTATTGGGGGATTATAATTCACCCCTCCACTTT

size: -
D: TRBD1
V: TRBV5-1
J: TRBJ1-1
CDR3: CASRFRDSYTEAFF
DNA: TGCGCCAGCAGATTCCGGGACAGCTACACTGAAGCTTTCTTT

size: -
D: -
V: TRBV29-1
J: TRBJ1-1
CDR3: CSAHRELNTEAFF
DNA: TGCAGCGCCCACAGGGAGCTGAACACTGAAGCTTTCTTT

size: -
D: -
V: TRBV3-1/TRBV3-2
J: TRBJ2-5
CDR3: CASSQEGAQYF
DNA: TGTGCCAGCAGCCAAGAGGGAGCCCAGTACTTC

size: -
D: -
V: TRBV12-3/TRBV12-4
J: TRBJ2-1
CDR3: CASSPSPGSEQFF
DNA: TGTGCCAGCAGCCCGAGTCCCGGTAGTGAGCAGTTCTTC

size: once
D: TRBD1
V: TRBV24-1
J: TRBJ1-2
CDR3: CATSDNQGGNAGYTF
DNA: TGTGCCACCAGTGATAATCAAGGGGGCAATGCTGGCTACACCTTC

size: -
D: TRBD2
V: TRBV7-2
J: TRBJ2-2
CDR3: CASSHGGGADTGELFF
DNA: TGTGCCAGCAGCCACGGGGGAGGGGCGGACACCGGGGAGCTGTTTTTT

size: -
D: TRBD2
V: TRBV9
J: TRBJ2-2
CDR3: CASSRPGLANTGELFF
DNA: TGTGCCAGCAGCCGCCCGGGACTAGCGAACACCGGGGAGCTGTTTTTT

size: -
D: TRBD2
V: TRBV6-2/TRBV6-3
J: TRBJ2-1
CDR3: CASCQWGAGDCEQFF
DNA: TGTGCCAGCTGCCAATGGGGAGCGGGAGATTGTGAGCAGTTCTTC

size: -
D: -
V: TRBV27
J: TRBJ1-1
CDR3: CASSLTGARPTNTEAFF
DNA: TGTGCCAGCAGTTTAACTGGTGCTCGACCTACGAACACTGAAGCTTTCTTT

size: -
D: TRBD1
V: TRBV4-1
J: TRBJ1-3
CDR3: CASSLGGQGTGPGNTIYF
DNA: TGCGCCAGCAGCCTCGGAGGACAGGGCACCGGCCCTGGAAACACCATATATTTT

size: -
D: -
V: TRBV7-9
J: TRBJ1-1
CDR3: CASSYKGVANTEAFF
DNA: TGTGCCAGCAGCTATAAGGGGGTTGCGAACACTGAAGCTTTCTTT

size: -
D: -
V: TRBV10-3
J: TRBJ1-2
CDR3: CAISEGQRTYTF
DNA: TGTGCCATCAGTGAGGGACAGCGTACCTACACCTTC

size: -
D: TRBD1
V: TRBV30
J: TRBJ2-1
CDR3: CAWSAGGLYNEQFF
DNA: TGTGCCTGGAGTGCAGGGGGTCTCTACAATGAGCAGTTCTTC

size: -
D: TRBD1
V: TRBV4-2
J: TRBJ1-5
CDR3: CASSQATGENQPQHF
DNA: TGTGCCAGCAGCCAAGCGACAGGGGAAAATCAGCCCCAGCATTTT

size: -
D: -
V: TRBV5-8
J: TRBJ1-2
CDR3: CASSSTGFWGYGYTF
DNA: TGTGCCAGCAGCTCGACAGGTTTTTGGGGCTATGGCTACACCTTC

size: once
D: -
V: TRBV7-2
J: TRBJ1-2
CDR3: CASSPRAGDYTF
DNA: TGTGCCAGCAGCCCCCGTGCGGGTGACTACACCTTC

size: -
D: -
V: TRBV7-8
J: TRBJ2-4
CDR3: CASSLDAIGAKNIQYF
DNA: TGTGCCAGCAGCTTAGATGCAATAGGAGCCAAAAACATTCAGTACTTC

size: once
D: -
V: TRBV4-3
J: TRBJ1-1
CDR3: CASSRSLNTEAFF
DNA: TGCGCCAGCAGCAGAAGCCTGAACACTGAAGCTTTCTTT

size: -
D: -
V: TRBV7-9
J: TRBJ2-7
CDR3: CASSLAPTYEQYF
DNA: TGTGCCAGCAGCTTAGCCCCAACCTACGAGCAGTACTTC

size: once
D: -
V: TRBV11-1
J: TRBJ1-1
CDR3: CASKLDRRNTEAFF
DNA: TGTGCCAGCAAACTAGACAGGCGGAACACTGAAGCTTTCTTT

size: -
D: TRBD2
V: TRBV9
J: TRBJ2-3
CDR3: CASSPGLAEITDTQYF
DNA: TGTGCCAGCAGCCCCGGACTAGCGGAGATCACAGATACGCAGTATTTT

size: -
D: TRBD2
V: TRBV19
J: TRBJ2-7
CDR3: CASAEGIAGGIYEQYF
DNA: TGTGCCAGCGCGGAGGGAATAGCGGGGGGTATATACGAGCAGTACTTC

size: -
D: TRBD2
V: TRBV24-1
J: TRBJ2-3
CDR3: CATSVREADTQYF
DNA: TGTGCCACCAGTGTCCGGGAGGCAGATACGCAGTATTTT

size: -
D: -
V: TRBV6-5
J: TRBJ2-3
CDR3: CASSYSMGDTQYF
DNA: TGTGCCAGCAGTTACTCGATGGGAGATACGCAGTATTTT

size: -
D: TRBD1
V: TRBV11-3
J: TRBJ1-1
CDR3: CASSYGQGFSEAFF
DNA: TGTGCCAGCAGCTATGGACAGGGATTTTCTGAAGCTTTCTTT

size: once
D: -
V: TRBV6-5
J: TRBJ2-5
CDR3: CASSPSHSQETQYF
DNA: TGTGCCAGCAGCCCCAGCCACAGTCAAGAGACCCAGTACTTC

size: -
D: TRBD2
V: TRBV5-1
J: TRBJ2-1
CDR3: CASSLRAGGLSEQFF
DNA: TGCGCCAGCAGCTTGAGAGCGGGGGGGCTTAGTGAGCAGTTCTTC

size: few
D: TRBD2
V: TRBV10-3
J: TRBJ2-2
CDR3: CAISPGLLTGELFF
DNA: TGTGCCATCAGTCCGGGACTACTCACCGGGGAGCTGTTTTTT

size: -
D: -
V: TRBV18
J: TRBJ1-2
CDR3: CASSPSRQNYGYTF
DNA: TGTGCCAGCTCACCCTCTCGACAGAACTATGGCTACACCTTC

size: -
D: TRBD2
V: TRBV2
J: TRBJ2-1
CDR3: CANPRREANNEQFF
DNA: TGTGCCAACCCTAGGCGGGAGGCCAACAATGAGCAGTTCTTC

size: once
D: TRBD2
V: TRBV7-2
J: TRBJ2-7
CDR3: CASIPPAGGSYEQYF
DNA: TGTGCCAGCATCCCTCCGGCGGGAGGGAGCTACGAGCAGTACTTC

size: -
D: TRBD1
V: TRBV5-1
J: TRBJ1-4
CDR3: CASSSTGTGNEKLFF
DNA: TGCGCCAGCAGCTCTACCGGGACAGGGAATGAAAAACTGTTTTTT

size: -
D: -
V: TRBV11-3
J: TRBJ2-7
CDR3: CASSLVLALGGEQYF
DNA: TGTGCCAGCAGCTTGGTACTAGCTCTAGGGGGCGAGCAGTACTTC

size: -
D: -
V: TRBV6-5
J: TRBJ2-1
CDR3: CASRFGLGVSEQFF
DNA: TGTGCCAGCAGGTTCGGCTTGGGGGTCAGTGAGCAGTTCTTC

size: -
D: -
V: TRBV7-9
J: TRBJ2-7
CDR3: CASSSSGTLAYEQYF
DNA: TGTGCCAGCAGCTCCTCCGGGACATTAGCCTACGAGCAGTACTTC

size: -
D: -
V: TRBV19
J: TRBJ2-7
CDR3: CASSTGMGSREQYF
DNA: TGTGCCAGTAGTACCGGGATGGGGTCGCGCGAGCAGTACTTC

size: few
D: -
V: TRBV30
J: TRBJ2-4
CDR3: CAWSRMAGQAYF
DNA: TGTGCCTGGAGTAGGATGGCCGGCCAGGCGTACTTC

size: -
D: -
V: TRBV3-1/TRBV3-2
J: TRBJ1-2
CDR3: CASSRQEYGYTF
DNA: TGTGCCAGCAGTCGACAGGAATATGGCTACACCTTC

size: once
D: TRBD1
V: TRBV5-1
J: TRBJ2-3
CDR3: CASSLWGQGTDTQYF
DNA: TGCGCCAGCAGCTTGTGGGGACAGGGGACAGATACGCAGTATTTT

size: -
D: TRBD2
V: TRBV7-3
J: TRBJ2-3
CDR3: CASSLKAGGTDTQYF
DNA: TGTGCCAGCAGCTTAAAAGCGGGAGGAACAGATACGCAGTATTTT